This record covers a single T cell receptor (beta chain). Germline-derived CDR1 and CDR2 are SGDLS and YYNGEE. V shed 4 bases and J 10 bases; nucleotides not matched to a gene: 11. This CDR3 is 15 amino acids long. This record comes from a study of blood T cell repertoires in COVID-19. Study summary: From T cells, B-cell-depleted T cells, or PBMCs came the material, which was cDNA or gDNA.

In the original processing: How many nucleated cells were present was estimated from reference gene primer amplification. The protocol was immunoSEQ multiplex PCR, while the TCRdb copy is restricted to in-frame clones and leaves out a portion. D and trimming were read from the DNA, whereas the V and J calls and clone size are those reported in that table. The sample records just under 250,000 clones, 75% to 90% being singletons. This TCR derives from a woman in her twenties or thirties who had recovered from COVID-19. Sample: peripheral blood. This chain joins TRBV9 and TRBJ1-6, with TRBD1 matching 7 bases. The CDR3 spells CASSLGTEGRSPLHF. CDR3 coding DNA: TGTGCCAGCAGCTTAGGGACAGAGGGCCGATCACCCCTCCACTTT. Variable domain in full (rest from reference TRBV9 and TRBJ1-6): DSGVTQTPKHLITATGQRVTLRCSPRSGDLSVYWYQQSLDQGLQFLIQYYNGEERAKGNILERFSAQQFPDLHSELNLSSLELGDSALYFCASSLGTEGRSPLHFGNGTRLTVT.